These 9 T cell receptor beta chains came from one sample sequenced in a study of CD8 T cells in ankylosing spondylitis. TCRdb redid the calling of the 5' RACE reads with MiXCR, one entry per CDR3 protein. This sample has around 180,000 distinct CDR3 sequences; 15% to 20% occur once, and the top ten carry roughly 4.5%. Sequenced material: blood, either unsorted or a sorted T cell fraction (not recorded which). The receptors were sampled from a male donor between 5 and 35 years old with ankylosing spondylitis or in good health (not recorded which).

This clonotype was seen at least ten times. J is TRBJ2-2 and V is TRBV20-1; perhaps TRBD2 as D (6 bases). CDR3 length: 15 residues. V was cut by 5 bases and J by 2 bases, with 15 bases left in between. Germline CDR1 DFQATT, CDR2 SNEGSKA (reference sequence). CDR3 in amino acids: CSAAGRQINTGELFF. In nucleotides, the CDR3 is TGCAGTGCTGCTGGGAGGCAGATTAACACCGGGGAGCTGTTTTTT.

This clonotype was seen repeatedly, ten times or more. The chain is built from TRBV12-3 or TRBV12-4 and TRBJ2-1; TRBD2 matches 10 bases. The junction had 6 bases not matched to a gene; V was cut back by 5 bases and J by 14 bases. The CDR3 length is 12 residues. Here the CDR3 reads CASSPGLAHEFF. DNA for the CDR3: TGTGCCAGCAGTCCGGGACTAGCGCACGAGTTCTTC.

The chain recombines TRBV20-1 with TRBJ2-1; TRBD2 matches at 8 bases. Germline V CDR1 and CDR2: DFQATT, SNEGSKA (reference sequence). CDR3 length equals 16 residues. The V segment lost 0 bases and the J segment 7 bases; nucleotides outside the gene matches: 11. In DNA, the CDR3 is TGCAGTGCTAGAGATTGGGTGGGACTAGTCGTTAATGAGCAGTTCTTC. Translating it yields CSARDWVGLVVNEQFF.

The table lists this clonotype with many counts. This rearrangement joins TRBV18 to TRBJ2-3, with D possibly matching TRBD2 (6 bases). V lost 3 bases and J 0 bases, leaving 10 bases between the germline ends. Germline-derived CDR1 and CDR2 are KGHSH and LQKENI. This CDR3 contains 15 residues. The CDR3 sequence is CASSPAGTSTDTQYF. The CDR3 DNA sequence: TGTGCCAGCTCACCGGCCGGGACTAGCACAGATACGCAGTATTTT.

The rearrangement links TRBV7-9 to TRBJ2-1; 8 nucleotides line up with TRBD1. With V trimmed by 5 bases and J by 6 bases, 3 bases remained unmatched. Germline V gene sequence: CDR1 SEHNR, CDR2 FQNEAQ (reference sequence). The CDR3 length is 13 residues. CDR3 DNA: TGTGCCAGCAGCCGGACAGGGTCCAATGAGCAGTTCTTC. It is translated as CASSRTGSNEQFF. The entire variable domain, with the rest obtained from reference TRBV7-9 and TRBJ2-1, is as follows: DTGVSQNPRHKITKRGQNVTFRCDPISEHNRLYWYRQTLGQGPEFLTYFQNEAQLEKSRLLSDRFSAERPKGSFSTLEIQRTEQGDSAMYLCASSRTGSNEQFFGPGTRLTVL.

This clonotype was observed many times. CDR3 nucleotide sequence: TGTGCCATCAGTGCAGGCGGGAGTTCCTACAATGAGCAGTTCTTC. This sequence encodes CAISAGGSSYNEQFF. The chain employs TRBV10-3 and TRBJ2-1; 7 bases agree with TRBD2. The CDR3 is made up of 15 amino acids. CDR1 is ENHRY, CDR2 SYGVKD, per germline. J lost 1 base, V lost 4 bases, and 4 bases had no gene match.

This clonotype was seen at least ten times. The chain has TRBV4-2 and TRBJ2-3; D ambiguous. The CDR3 runs 17 residues. Germline CDR1 LGHNA, CDR2 YNFKEQ. Between the trimmed V and J ends, which lost 4 bases and 0 bases, there was a span of 17 bases. The CDR3 protein is CASSPMHLHGSTDTQYF. In DNA form, the CDR3 reads TGTGCCAGCAGCCCGATGCACCTCCACGGAAGCACAGATACGCAGTATTTT.

This clonotype was recorded many times. The chain recombines TRBV18 with TRBJ2-5; no reliable D call. V was cut by 1 base and J by 5 bases, with 5 bases left in between. The CDR3 consists of 12 residues. CDR1 and CDR2 (germline): KGHSH, LQKENI. CDR3 sequence (DNA): TGTGCCAGCTCACCACAGAAGGAGACCCAGTACTTC. This sequence encodes CASSPQKETQYF.

This clonotype was recorded at least ten times. The rearrangement uses TRBV14 and TRBJ2-7; D unresolved. This CDR3 comprises 13 residues. Germline loops: CDR1 SGHDN, CDR2 FVKESK. Trimming stripped 1 base from V and 7 bases from J, with 11 bases between. The CDR3 reads CASSQVRAGEQYF. The CDR3 DNA is TGTGCCAGCAGCCAAGTACGAGCAGGAGAGCAGTACTTC.